Listed here are 20 T cell receptor beta chains from one sample, sequenced in a study of blood T cell repertoires in COVID-19. Measured with immunoSEQ multiplex PCR; TCRdb has only the in-frame clones, and not every one. Here the sample spans about 430,000 clones, more than 75% being singletons. Sequencing was carried out using PBMCs or T cells enriched from blood (not recorded which). All receptors come from a woman in her thirties with acute COVID-19.

The chain uses TRBV3-1 (or the pseudogene TRBV3-2) and TRBJ1-1; no firm D call. This CDR3 has 13 amino acids. V shed 7 bases and J shed 7 bases, with 16 bases lying between them. Per the germline V gene, CDR1 is LGHDT and CDR2 is YNNKEL (reference sequence). The CDR3: CASNHLDGIEAFF. In DNA, the CDR3 is TGTGCCAGCAACCATTTGGACGGGATTGAAGCTTTCTTT.

The chain couples TRBV19 to TRBJ1-2, with 7 nucleotides matching TRBD1. This CDR3 comprises 16 residues. Losses at the gene ends were 3 bases for V and 4 bases for J; bases not matched to a gene: 11. Germline CDR1 LNHDA, CDR2 SQIVND (reference sequence). The CDR3 here is CASSMPRTGAFYGYTF. In nucleotides, the CDR3 is TGTGCCAGTAGTATGCCCCGGACAGGAGCCTTCTATGGCTACACCTTC.

The CDR3 DNA reads as TGCGCCAGCAGTCATGCCGCAGTAAACACAGATACGCAGTATTTT. It encodes CASSHAAVNTDTQYF. The chain joins TRBV23-1 to TRBJ2-3; D not certain. TRBV23-1 belongs to the ORF category, with a function that is uncertain. The CDR3 runs to 15 residues. V gave up 3 bases and J gave up 2 bases, with 12 bases separating them.

The genes are TRBV5-1 and TRBJ2-6, with 14 bases fitting TRBD2. The CDR3 spans 17 residues. J was trimmed by 2 bases and V by 4 bases; bases with no gene match: 2. Per germline, CDR1 SGHRS and CDR2 YFSETQ. CDR3 in amino acids: CASSVTSGGAGANVLTF. The CDR3 DNA is TGCGCCAGCAGCGTGACTAGCGGGGGGGCTGGGGCCAACGTCCTGACTTTC.

This chain uses TRBV27 with TRBJ1-6; D is undetermined. Germline CDR1 is MNHEY and CDR2 is SMNVEV (reference sequence). The V gene lost 1 base and the J gene lost 11 bases, with 18 bases spanning the gap. The CDR3 runs 16 residues. CDR3 sequence: CASSLYGAATSTPLHF. The CDR3 coding sequence is TGTGCCAGCAGTTTATATGGCGCGGCTACATCAACACCCCTCCACTTT.

The rearrangement uses TRBV7-9 and TRBJ2-1; maybe TRBD2 (6 bases). V lost 6 bases and J 5 bases, leaving 23 bases between the germline ends. CDR3 length: 17 residues. Germline V lookup: CDR1 SEHNR, CDR2 FQNEAQ (reference sequence). The CDR3 DNA sequence: TGTGCCAGCAGTCCATGGGGGGACTCTCCCTTAAACAATGAGCAGTTCTTC. Amino acids: CASSPWGDSPLNNEQFF.

The V gene is TRBV6-5, the J gene TRBJ1-4; unclear D gene. V was trimmed by 0 bases and J by 8 bases, leaving 7 bases between them. This CDR3 is 13 amino acids long. The germline V gene has CDR1 MNHEY and CDR2 SVGAGI. The DNA of the CDR3 is TGTGCCAGCAGTTACTCTGGCGGAGAAAAACTGTTTTTT. Protein: CASSYSGGEKLFF.

The V and J genes are TRBV6-4 and TRBJ1-3; D unresolved. The CDR3 runs to 16 residues. The germline V gene has CDR1 MRHNA and CDR2 SNTAGT. V lost 6 bases, J lost 3 bases, and 18 bases lay in between. The CDR3 protein is CASSESEGFIGNTIYF. In nucleotides, the CDR3 is TGTGCCAGCAGCGAATCGGAGGGATTCATTGGAAACACCATATATTTT.

The table lists this clone with a few counts. The chain has TRBV19 and TRBJ1-6; 10 positions match TRBD1. Looked up from germline, CDR1 is LNHDA and CDR2 is SQIVND (reference sequence). The CDR3 covers 14 residues. Losses at the gene ends were 6 bases for V and 9 bases for J; bases not matched to a gene: 5. Here the CDR3 reads CASSSTGGSSPLHF. CDR3 bases: TGTGCCAGTAGCTCGACAGGGGGCAGTTCACCCCTCCACTTT.

This clone has just one count. V is TRBV3-1 (or the pseudogene TRBV3-2) and J is TRBJ2-1; 7 bases line up with TRBD1. The junction had 6 bases not matched to a gene; V was cut back by 4 bases and J by 3 bases. This CDR3 has 15 amino acids. Germline values: CDR1 LGHDT, CDR2 YNNKEL (reference sequence). The CDR3 is CASSRRQGNYNEQFF. In DNA form, the CDR3 reads TGTGCCAGCAGCCGTCGACAGGGAAACTACAATGAGCAGTTCTTC.

V and J are TRBV11-3 and TRBJ2-3, with D possibly TRBD2 on 5 matching bases. Trimming shortened V by 5 bases and J by 11 bases, and 14 bases separated the two germline ends. The germline V gene has CDR1 SGHNT and CDR2 YENEEA. This CDR3 has 12 amino acids. CDR3 nucleotides: TGTGCCAGCAGCGTCCTAGAGGGCAAGCAGTATTTT. Translation gives CASSVLEGKQYF.

This chain joins TRBV21-1 and TRBJ1-2; the table's D call, TRBD1, was not checked against the DNA. TRBV21-1 constitutes a pseudogene. The CDR3 runs to 12 residues. Written as DNA, the CDR3 is TGTGCCAGTGCCTGGACAGGGGGTGGCTACACCTTC. Its translation: CASAWTGGGYTF.

CDR3 nucleotide sequence: TGTGCCAGCAGCCCAGGAGGGACAGCTTCTAACTATGGCTACACCTTC. It translates to CASSPGGTASNYGYTF. The chain carries TRBV7-3 and TRBJ1-2, with 7 bases fitting TRBD1. CDR3 length equals 16 residues. CDR1 is SGHTA and CDR2 is FQGTGA in the germline V gene. Trimming cost V 5 bases and J 0 bases; bases outside gene matches: 9.

The V call is TRBV19, the J call TRBJ2-7; 8 bases fit TRBD1. Per the germline V gene, CDR1 is LNHDA and CDR2 is SQIVND (reference sequence). This CDR3 contains 14 residues. Germline trimming cut 8 bases from V and 4 bases from J; bases unmatched to any gene: 10. Written as DNA, the CDR3 is TGTGCCAGTTCCCGGGACAGGTGGGGTTACGAGCAGTACTTC. This encodes CASSRDRWGYEQYF.

The chain joins TRBV9 to TRBJ2-7; 9 bases are a match to TRBD1. This CDR3 contains 18 residues. V lost 4 bases to trimming and J lost 5 bases; unmatched junction nucleotides: 19. Per germline, CDR1 SGDLS and CDR2 YYNGEE. DNA of the CDR3: TGTGCCAGCAGCACCTCCAGGGGGATCGGGACAGGGTTCCACGAGCAGTACTTC. Translation gives CASSTSRGIGTGFHEQYF.

This rearrangement joins TRBV11-1 to TRBJ2-3, with D uncertain. CDR3 length: 14 residues. Germline V lookup: CDR1 SGHAT, CDR2 FQDESV (reference sequence). The germline V and J ends were trimmed by 5 bases and 5 bases, with 14 bases remaining between them. CDR3 coding DNA: TGTGCCAGCAGCCACTACACCAATCAAGATACGCAGTATTTT. This translates into CASSHYTNQDTQYF.

The DNA for the CDR3 is TGTGCCAGCAGCGCAGAACCAGCACAGGGATCACCCCTCCACTTT. Encoded protein: CASSAEPAQGSPLHF. The chain couples TRBV9 to TRBJ1-6; tentative D call: TRBD1 (6 bases). The V and J ends lost 3 bases and 10 bases respectively, with 17 bases between them. The CDR3 is 15 residues long. CDR1 and CDR2 (germline): SGDLS, YYNGEE.

This chain joins TRBV12-3 or TRBV12-4 and TRBJ1-3, with D tentatively TRBD1 (5 bases). Trimming stripped 6 bases from V and 4 bases from J, with 10 bases between. The CDR3 has 13 residues. CDR3 sequence (DNA): TGTGCCAGCAGGTTGACAGCCGGAAACACCATATATTTT. It codes for CASRLTAGNTIYF.

The chain links TRBV29-1 to TRBJ1-1, with D unclear. This CDR3 is 10 amino acids long. The germline CDR1 and CDR2 sequences are SQVTM and ANQGSEA. Between the trimmed V and J ends, which lost 5 bases and 11 bases, there was a span of 12 bases. In nucleotides, the CDR3 is TGCAGCGTTAACCGGGGTGGCGCTTTCTTT. It yields the protein CSVNRGGAFF.

The chain employs TRBV5-1 and TRBJ2-5; TRBD2 matches 12 bases. The CDR3 has 14 residues. CDR1 and CDR2 (germline): SGHRS, YFSETQ. After removal of 4 bases from V and 4 bases from J, the junction contained 2 bases not matched to a gene. The CDR3 DNA reads TGCGCCAGCAGCCCACTAGCGGGGGGAGAGACCCAGTACTTC. Protein product: CASSPLAGGETQYF.